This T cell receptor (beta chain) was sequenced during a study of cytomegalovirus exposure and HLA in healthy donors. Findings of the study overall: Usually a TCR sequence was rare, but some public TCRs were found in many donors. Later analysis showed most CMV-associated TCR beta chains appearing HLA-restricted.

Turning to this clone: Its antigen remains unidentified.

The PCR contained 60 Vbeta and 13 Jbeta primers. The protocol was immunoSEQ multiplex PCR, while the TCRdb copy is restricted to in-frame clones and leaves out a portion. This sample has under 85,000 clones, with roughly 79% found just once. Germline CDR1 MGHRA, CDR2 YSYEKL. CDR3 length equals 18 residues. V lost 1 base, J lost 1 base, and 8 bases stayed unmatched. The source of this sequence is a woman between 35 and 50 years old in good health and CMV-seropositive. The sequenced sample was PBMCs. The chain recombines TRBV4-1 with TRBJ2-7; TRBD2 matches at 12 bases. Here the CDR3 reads CASSQGPTSGRRSYEQYF. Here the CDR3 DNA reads TGCGCCAGCAGCCAAGGCCCGACTAGCGGGAGACGTTCCTACGAGCAGTACTTC.